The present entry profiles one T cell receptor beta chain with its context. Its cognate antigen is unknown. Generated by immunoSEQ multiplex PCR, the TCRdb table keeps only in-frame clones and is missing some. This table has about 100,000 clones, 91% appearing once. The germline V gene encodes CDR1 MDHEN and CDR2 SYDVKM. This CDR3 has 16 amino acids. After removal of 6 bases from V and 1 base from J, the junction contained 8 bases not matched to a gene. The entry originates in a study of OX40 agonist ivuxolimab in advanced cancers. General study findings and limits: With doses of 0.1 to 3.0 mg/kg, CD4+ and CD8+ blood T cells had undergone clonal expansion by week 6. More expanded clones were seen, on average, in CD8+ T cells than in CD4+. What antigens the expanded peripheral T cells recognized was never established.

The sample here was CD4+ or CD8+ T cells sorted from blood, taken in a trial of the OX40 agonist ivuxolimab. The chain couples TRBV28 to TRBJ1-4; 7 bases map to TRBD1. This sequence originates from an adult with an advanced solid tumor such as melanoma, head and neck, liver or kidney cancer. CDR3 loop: CASRRQGWVTNEKLFF. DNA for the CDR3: TGTGCCAGCAGGCGACAGGGATGGGTAACTAATGAAAAACTGTTTTTT.